This T cell receptor beta chain is drawn from a study of shared clonotypes between healthy human individuals (dated by TCRdb to 2020 to 2022). Turning to the overall study: The cohort comprised a couple of women and three men aged 18 to 49 years. Libraries were prepared and TCR repertoires were sequenced by different laboratories using diverse techniques, in order to increase sequencing depth and limit assay-specific biases. Per donor, leukapheresis produced somewhere between about 0.8 and 9.5 billion PBMCs. To estimate repertoire size and how much clonotypes are shared between individuals, the study performed deep sequencing of blood TCR repertoires from about 5 healthy adults. Per donor, three plates each were used for CD4 naive and CD4 memory, two for CD8 naive, and one for CD8 memory. What the research found in general, with its limitations: When four donors were compared, the shared fraction of clonotypes was 5% to 6.5% for naive CD4, around 3.6% for naive CD8, about 2.5% for memory CD4, and roughly 0.43% for memory CD8. Even with the large sequencing depth, rarefaction of the sorted-subset datasets indicated that sequencing was incomplete. Because the study included a small number of donors, the genetic and exposure-history diversity represented was limited. Pairwise subsampling led to the expectation that sequencing depth would affect the degree of clonotype sharing among donors. Naive subsets generally had larger estimated clonotype richness than memory subsets did. Clonotypes shared by all four sorted-subset donors showed higher generation probabilities than non-shared clonotypes. Sampling was restricted to blood, and TCR repertoires in tissues likely differ from the TCR repertoires found in blood.

The table lists this clone with a few counts. It has no known antigen specificity. No qualities accompany the bases; no much larger clone lies one base away. Healthy HIV-negative adults with no recently reported acute infections or vaccinations were included as donors. All donors were Caucasian adults living in Nashville, Tennessee, USA. CD4+ T cells were enriched by magnetic negative selection; naive cells were then positively selected on CD45RA, and the negative fraction formed the memory subset. Blood was collected by leukapheresis, and PBMCs were isolated by Ficoll-Histopaque density gradient centrifugation and then cryopreserved in liquid nitrogen vapor phase. Analytical flow cytometry was used to check the purity and quantity of each magnetically sorted T cell population. Genomic DNA was isolated from each sorted fraction and quantified by UV absorbance on a Nanodrop 2000c. Using the deep immunoSEQ assay, TCR CDR3 regions were amplified from genomic DNA by multiplex PCR. For each cell subset, the extracted genomic DNA was distributed evenly across all wells of several immunoSEQ 96-well plates, and each plate served as one replicate. For sorted subsets, around 200 ng genomic DNA, equal to tens of thousands of T cell genomes, was loaded into each replicate PCR. The purified libraries were quantified using a Qubit 3.0 fluorometer, sized with a Bioanalyzer 2100, and then quantified again using the KAPA Library Quantification kit. A separate single-read 150-cycle Illumina NextSeq 550 flow cell was used to sequence each immunoSEQ 96-well plate. Under the source paper's analysis protocol: Because the immunoSEQ output held only junctional sequences and lacked quality scores, the filtering could not match the filtering applied to full-length reads. To assign V/J genes and CDR3, sequences were annotated against IMGT germline references using PyIR, a Python wrapper for IgBLAST v1.9. Reads were filtered out if the reads had weak V/J assignments (E-value above 1e-6), no CDR3, stop codons, out-of-frame junctions, or ambiguous translated residues. V3J clonotypes were defined as sequences sharing an identical inferred V gene, J gene, and CDR3 amino acid sequence. Percentage overlap between repertoires was calculated by dividing the number of shared unique clonotypes by the size of the smaller repertoire. Repertoire richness was assessed with RTK rarefaction, the Chao1 estimator, and Recon v2.1 estimates of unobserved clonotypes. Generation probabilities were computed with OLGA for all TCRbeta clonotypes obtained by the gDNA method from a few donors. The table comes from immuneACCESS by way of TCRdb, which keeps in-frame sequences with V and J called. Part of the clones is missing from these tables; in studies checked, under half for an unresolved V gene and the rest for unknown reasons. Clone size and V and J calls were adopted from that table, with D and trimming inferred from the DNA. This sample comprises 2 million to 2.5 million clones, around 90% of them detected only once. 0.37% of the sample rests with the top ten.

Trimming leaves V shorter by 8 bases and J shorter by 4 bases, with the junction holding 8 bases beyond the gene matches. CDR1 and CDR2 (SGHTA, FQGTGA) derive from the germline V gene. CDR3 length: 14 amino acids, cysteine to phenylalanine. The sequence is cut down to CDR3 DNA, 42 bases in frame from base 1. The sample comprised naive CD4+ T cells from PBMCs. What the cell subset or site label conveys for this sample: CD45RA+ positively selected. Recombination linked TRBV7-3 to TRBJ1-1, and 9 junctional nucleotides match TRBD1. The TCR comes from a young man in good health. Some clones in this sample may be carry-over from other donors' samples. The DNA reads TGTGCCAGCGGGACAGGGACGTCGACCACTGAAGCTTTCTTT. It codes for CASGTGTSTTEAFF. When the CDR3 is completed using the reference TRBV7-3 and TRBJ1-1 genes on either side, the full variable domain is GAGVSQTPSNKVTEKGKYVELRCDPISGHTALYWYRQSLGQGPEFLIYFQGTGAADDSGLPNDRFFAVRPEGSVSTLKIQRTERGDSAVYLCASGTGTSTTEAFFGQGTRLTVV.